This is a list of T cell receptor beta chains from one sample in a study of shared clonotypes between healthy human individuals. The repertoire was sequenced with immunoSEQ multiplex PCR; TCRdb's copy has only in-frame clones and lacks some. Of about 2.4 million clones in the sample, 80% to 95% were seen once. The sample was naive CD4+ T cells from PBMCs. The source is a man between 18 and 29 years old in good health. Some clones in this sample may be carry-over from other donors' samples. Both conserved end residues are part of each CDR3. The D gene is left open where the match is weak. Only some rows state a clone size, as once, few, many or a class for expanded clones.

D gene	J gene	V gene	clone size	CDR3 DNA	CDR3 protein
.	TRBJ2-7	TRBV4-1	.	TGCGCCAGCAGCCAAGGGACAGTATCTGGGGAGCAGTACTTC	CASSQGTVSGEQYF
.	TRBJ2-3	TRBV18	once	TGTGCCAGCTCACCAACCGCGGACCCCGCCGAAGATACGCAGTATTTT	CASSPTADPAEDTQYF
.	TRBJ1-5	TRBV5-1	once	TGCGCCAGCAGCTTGGGGGACCCTCGCAATCAGCCCCAGCATTTT	CASSLGDPRNQPQHF
.	TRBJ2-7	TRBV6-5	.	TGTGCCAGCAGTTACAGGGTCGGGAACAACGAGCAGTACTTC	CASSYRVGNNEQYF
TRBD1	TRBJ2-1	TRBV27	.	TGTGCCAGCAGTTTCAACTCCTGGACAGGGTACAATGAGCAGTTCTTC	CASSFNSWTGYNEQFF
TRBD2	TRBJ2-3	TRBV4-1	.	TGCGCCAGCAGCCAAACCGGACTAGGCGCAGATACGCAGTATTTT	CASSQTGLGADTQYF
.	TRBJ2-7	TRBV28	.	TGTGCCAGCACTACGACCGACAGGTACGAGCAGTACTTC	CASTTTDRYEQYF
.	TRBJ2-5	TRBV5-1	.	TGCGCCAGCATGGAGACCAGCCCAAGTGGTAGCCAGTACTTC	CASMETSPSGSQYF
.	TRBJ2-1	TRBV7-2	.	TGTGCCAGCACCACCGACCGGGACAACAATGAGCAGTTCTTC	CASTTDRDNNEQFF
.	TRBJ2-5	TRBV10-1	.	TGCGCCAGCAGTGCGGTGTTTGGAGAGACCCAGTACTTC	CASSAVFGETQYF
TRBD2	TRBJ2-1	TRBV18	.	TGTGCCAGCTCACCACTTAGCGGGAGTGGGAATGAGCAGTTCTTC	CASSPLSGSGNEQFF
.	TRBJ2-7	TRBV6-5	.	TGTGCCAGCAGTTACAGACAGGCTAATTCCTACGAGCAGTACTTC	CASSYRQANSYEQYF
.	TRBJ1-1	TRBV12-5	.	TGTGCTAGTGGTTTGACCCAACGGCGGACAGCGAGTGCTGAAGCTTTCTTT	CASGLTQRRTASAEAFF
TRBD2	TRBJ2-5	TRBV2	once	TGTGCCAGCAGTGAAAGGCGGGGGGCGATAAGAGAGGAGTACTTC	CASSERRGAIREEYF
.	TRBJ1-1	TRBV29-1	.	TGCAGCGTTCAGAACACGATGAACACTGAAGCTTTCTTT	CSVQNTMNTEAFF